Listed here are 20 T cell receptor beta chains from one sample, sequenced in a study of blood T cell repertoires in COVID-19. The protocol was immunoSEQ multiplex PCR, while the TCRdb copy is restricted to in-frame clones and leaves out a portion. Of approximately 70,000 clones in the sample, roughly 77% were seen once. Sequencing was done on a sample of peripheral blood. The receptor set was obtained from a woman aged 65 to 85 with acute or convalescent COVID-19.

J is TRBJ1-1 and V is TRBV2; TRBD1 might be the D (5 bases). Germline V gene lookup returns CDR1 SNHLY and CDR2 FYNNEI. CDR3 length equals 14 residues. Between the trimmed V and J ends, which lost 2 bases and 1 base, there was a span of 8 bases. CDR3 loop: CASSEQGQNTEAFF. The CDR3, as DNA: TGTGCCAGCAGTGAACAGGGTCAGAACACTGAAGCTTTCTTT.

Regarding this clone: The same CDR3 can be traced to other DNA sequences in this sample. V is TRBV5-1 and J is TRBJ2-2; D possibly corresponds to TRBD2 (7 bases). This CDR3 has 13 residues. CDR1 is SGHRS, CDR2 YFSETQ, per germline. V was clipped by 5 bases and J by 6 bases, with 11 bases between them. The CDR3: CASRLGGPGELFF. In DNA, the CDR3 is TGCGCCAGCAGACTGGGGGGGCCCGGGGAGCTGTTTTTT.

The table lists this clone with a few counts. The rearrangement uses TRBV28 and TRBJ2-3; tentative D call: TRBD2 (6 bases). Trimming shortened V by 4 bases and J by 4 bases, and 21 bases separated the two germline ends. Germline V gene lookup returns CDR1 MDHEN and CDR2 SYDVKM. This CDR3 has 17 amino acids. As DNA, the CDR3 is TGTGCCAGCAGTTCCCCAACCCTCCTGCGGGACGCAGATACGCAGTATTTT. Protein: CASSSPTLLRDADTQYF.

The chain links TRBV29-1 to TRBJ2-2; D tentatively fits TRBD1 or TRBD2 (5 bases each). The length of the CDR3 is 14 residues. Germline V gives CDR1 SQVTM, CDR2 ANQGSEA. The ends were cut back, 7 bases at V and 6 bases at J, with 18 bases in the middle. The CDR3 coding sequence is TGCAGCGGGGGGTCCTCAAACGGGGCCGGGGAGCTGTTTTTT. Its protein is CSGGSSNGAGELFF.

The chain carries TRBV12-3 or TRBV12-4 and TRBJ1-5; D ambiguous. V shed 5 bases and J shed 4 bases, with 6 bases lying between them. There are 12 residues in the CDR3. In DNA, the CDR3 is TGTGCCAGCAGTGAACAAAATCAGCCCCAGCATTTT. Encoded protein: CASSEQNQPQHF.

The rearrangement uses TRBV7-9 and TRBJ2-7, with TRBD2 as a possible D gene (7 bases). The CDR3 is 14 amino acids. V was cut by 5 bases and J by 8 bases, with 19 bases left in between. Germline V gene data show CDR1 as SEHNR and CDR2 as FQNEAQ (reference sequence). The CDR3 DNA follows: TGTGCCAGCAGCCCCGCGGGGGCTAGTACAAAGCAGTACTTC. As protein: CASSPAGASTKQYF.

V is TRBV7-8 and J is TRBJ1-6, with 8 bases aligning to TRBD1. The V gene end was trimmed by 5 bases and the J gene end by 8 bases; junction bases not matched to a gene: 8. Germline CDR1 is SGHVS and CDR2 is FQNEAQ. This CDR3 comprises 15 residues. This CDR3 reads CASSLFGQGYSPLHF. Here the CDR3 DNA reads TGTGCCAGCAGCCTTTTCGGACAGGGTTATTCACCCCTCCACTTT.

This clone was seen a few times. The rearrangement links TRBV30 to TRBJ1-5; the match to TRBD1 covers 7 bases. CDR1 and CDR2 (germline): GTSNPN, SVGIG (reference sequence). Losses at the gene ends were 6 bases for V and 8 bases for J; bases not matched to a gene: 10. The CDR3 has 13 residues. This chain's CDR3 is CACSPLTGEPQHF. The CDR3 DNA reads as TGTGCCTGCTCACCTCTCACAGGGGAGCCCCAGCATTTT.

The chain uses TRBV7-9 and TRBJ2-3; D possibly corresponds to TRBD1 (6 bases). Trimming stripped 3 bases from V and 8 bases from J, with 15 bases between. Germline CDR1 reads SEHNR; CDR2 reads FQNEAQ (reference sequence). This CDR3 spans 14 amino acids. The CDR3 bases are TGTGCCAGCAGCTTTAGCGAGCCCAGGGGTACGCAGTATTTT. Translation: CASSFSEPRGTQYF.

The rearrangement uses TRBV27 and TRBJ2-5, with D possibly TRBD2 on 6 matching bases. The length of the CDR3 is 14 residues. V dropped 8 bases and J dropped 5 bases, with 18 bases sitting between them. CDR1 is MNHEY, CDR2 SMNVEV, per germline (reference sequence). The CDR3 DNA follows: TGTGCCAGCGCGGGGAGGTCCTCCTGGGAGACCCAGTACTTC. Translated: CASAGRSSWETQYF.

The V gene is TRBV7-2, the J gene TRBJ1-1; D call uncertain. The CDR3 extends over 15 amino acids. Per the germline V gene, CDR1 is SGHTA and CDR2 is FQGNSA. V was shortened by 0 bases and J by 2 bases, with 10 bases between the two germline ends. The CDR3 DNA is TGTGCCAGCAGCTTAGCGCGTGTGGTAAACACTGAAGCTTTCTTT. This translates into CASSLARVVNTEAFF.

This clone came up a few times. The chain carries TRBV10-1 and TRBJ1-1; TRBD1 might be the D (5 bases). Per germline, CDR1 WNHNN and CDR2 SYGVQD (reference sequence). V was pared by 5 bases and J by 5 bases, with 12 bases between. This CDR3 spans 13 amino acids. CDR3 bases: TGCGCCAGCAGTTGGGGCGCGGGGACTGAAGCTTTCTTT. Protein sequence: CASSWGAGTEAFF.

The chain couples TRBV19 to TRBJ2-3; TRBD1 agrees at 9 bases. Germline V gene sequence: CDR1 LNHDA, CDR2 SQIVND (reference sequence). The CDR3 has 15 residues. Trimming at V came to 7 bases and at J to 1 base, leaving 6 bases not matched to a gene. CDR3 DNA sequence: TGTGCCAGTACCCTGGGACAGGGTGGCACAGATACGCAGTATTTT. It yields the protein CASTLGQGGTDTQYF.

This clone has only a few counts. The rearrangement joins TRBV3-1 (or the pseudogene TRBV3-2) to TRBJ2-3; 7 positions match TRBD1. The CDR3 consists of 14 residues. From germline, CDR1 is LGHDT and CDR2 YNNKEL (reference sequence). J was trimmed by 9 bases and V by 5 bases; bases with no gene match: 11. This CDR3 reads CASSSSRGSATQYF. CDR3 DNA: TGTGCCAGCAGCTCCTCCAGGGGGAGCGCAACGCAGTATTTT.

J is TRBJ1-2 and V is TRBV6-5; D is perhaps TRBD1 (5 bases). Germline V gives CDR1 MNHEY, CDR2 SVGAGI. The CDR3 totals 15 residues. Trimming shortened V by 6 bases and J by 3 bases, and 17 bases separated the two germline ends. The CDR3 loop is CASRAPDRDHYGYTF. In DNA, the CDR3 is TGTGCCAGCAGAGCCCCAGACAGAGATCACTATGGCTACACCTTC.

A single count supports this clone. The chain is built from TRBV6-1 and TRBJ2-1; 7 bases line up with TRBD1. The CDR3 contains 16 residues. V trimming: 0 bases; J trimming: 2 bases; junction bases outside the gene matches: 4. Germline V gene sequence: CDR1 MNHNS, CDR2 SASEGT. This CDR3 reads CASSEASQGAYNEQFF. CDR3 DNA: TGTGCCAGCAGTGAAGCGTCCCAGGGGGCCTACAATGAGCAGTTCTTC.

The rearrangement uses TRBV11-2 and TRBJ1-5; D unclear. V was pared by 1 base and J by 4 bases, with 5 bases between. The CDR3 sequence is 13 residues long. Germline-derived CDR1 and CDR2 are SGHAT and FQNNGV. This CDR3 is CASSLVPNQPQHF. CDR3 sequence (DNA): TGTGCCAGCAGCTTAGTCCCAAATCAGCCCCAGCATTTT. Full variable domain (missing parts from reference TRBV11-2 and TRBJ1-5): EAGVAQSPRYKIIEKRQSVAFWCNPISGHATLYWYQQILGQGPKLLIQFQNNGVVDDSQLPKDRFSAERLKGVDSTLKIQPAKLEDSAVYLCASSLVPNQPQHFGDGTRLSIL.

The chain recombines TRBV7-2 with TRBJ1-4, with TRBD1 matching over 7 bases. CDR1 SGHTA and CDR2 FQGNSA come from the germline V gene. CDR3 size: 14 residues. J was trimmed by 4 bases and V by 4 bases; bases with no gene match: 3. CDR3 in amino acids: CASSYGTVNEKLFF. The CDR3 region has the DNA TGTGCCAGCAGCTACGGGACAGTTAATGAAAAACTGTTTTTT.

The CDR3, as DNA: TGTGCCAGCAGCCCCTACGGGGGGGACACAGATACGCAGTATTTT. Translating gives CASSPYGGDTDTQYF. This rearrangement joins TRBV3-1 (or the pseudogene TRBV3-2) to TRBJ2-3; TRBD2 matches at 8 bases. The CDR3 spans 15 residues. V lost 4 bases, J lost 2 bases, and 5 bases stayed unmatched. The germline V gene encodes CDR1 LGHDT and CDR2 YNNKEL (reference sequence).

The rearrangement joins TRBV4-2 to TRBJ2-3; TRBD2 matches at 11 bases. With V trimmed by 4 bases and J by 2 bases, 5 bases remained unmatched. The CDR3 is 16 residues long. The V gene's germline CDR1 is LGHNA and CDR2 YNFKEQ. CDR3 coding DNA: TGTGCCAGCAGCCCGCTAGCGGGAGGCGCCACAGATACGCAGTATTTT. Translation: CASSPLAGGATDTQYF.